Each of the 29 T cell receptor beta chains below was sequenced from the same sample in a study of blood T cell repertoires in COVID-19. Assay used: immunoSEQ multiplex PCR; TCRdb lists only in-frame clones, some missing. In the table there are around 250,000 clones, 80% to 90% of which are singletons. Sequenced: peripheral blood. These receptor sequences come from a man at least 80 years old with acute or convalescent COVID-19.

CDR3 nucleotides: TGTGCCAGCAGTTTACCCCCCGGCTCTGGGGCCAACGTCCTGACTTTC. Translating it yields CASSLPPGSGANVLTF. The chain has TRBV28 and TRBJ2-6; D gene ambiguous. The CDR3 runs to 16 residues. Deletions cut 2 bases from V and 0 bases from J, with 8 bases between. Germline CDR1 MDHEN, CDR2 SYDVKM.

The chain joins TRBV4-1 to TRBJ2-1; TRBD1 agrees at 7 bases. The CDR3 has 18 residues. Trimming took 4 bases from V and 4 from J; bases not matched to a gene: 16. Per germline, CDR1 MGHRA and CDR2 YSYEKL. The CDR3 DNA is TGCGCCAGCAGCCTTTCTCTCGGCAGACAGGGCAAGTACAATGAGCAGTTCTTC. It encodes CASSLSLGRQGKYNEQFF.

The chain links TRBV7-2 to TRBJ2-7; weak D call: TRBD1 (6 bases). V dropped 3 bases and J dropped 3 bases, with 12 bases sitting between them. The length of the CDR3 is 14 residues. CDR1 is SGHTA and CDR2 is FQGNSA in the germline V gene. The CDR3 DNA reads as TGTGCCAGCAGCTTGGGGGCCCCTGACTACGAGCAGTACTTC. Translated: CASSLGAPDYEQYF.

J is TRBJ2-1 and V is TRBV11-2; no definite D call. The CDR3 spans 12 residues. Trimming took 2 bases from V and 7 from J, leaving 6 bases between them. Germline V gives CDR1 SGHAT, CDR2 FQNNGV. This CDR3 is CASSLNQNEQFF. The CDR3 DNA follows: TGTGCCAGCAGCTTAAACCAGAATGAGCAGTTCTTC.

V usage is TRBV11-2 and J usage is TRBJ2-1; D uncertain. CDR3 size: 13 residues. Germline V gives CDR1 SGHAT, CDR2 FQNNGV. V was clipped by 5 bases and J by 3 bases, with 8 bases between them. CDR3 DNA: TGTGCCAGCAGCCGCCAGGTCTACAATGAGCAGTTCTTC. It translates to CASSRQVYNEQFF. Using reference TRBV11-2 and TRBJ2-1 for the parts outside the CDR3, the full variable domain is EAGVAQSPRYKIIEKRQSVAFWCNPISGHATLYWYQQILGQGPKLLIQFQNNGVVDDSQLPKDRFSAERLKGVDSTLKIQPAKLEDSAVYLCASSRQVYNEQFFGPGTRLTVL.

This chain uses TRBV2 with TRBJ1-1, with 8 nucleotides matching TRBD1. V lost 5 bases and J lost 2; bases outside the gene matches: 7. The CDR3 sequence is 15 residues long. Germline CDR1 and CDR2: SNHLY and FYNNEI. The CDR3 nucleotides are TGTGCCAGCAGTCCCGACAGGGGCCACAACACTGAAGCTTTCTTT. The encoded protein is CASSPDRGHNTEAFF.

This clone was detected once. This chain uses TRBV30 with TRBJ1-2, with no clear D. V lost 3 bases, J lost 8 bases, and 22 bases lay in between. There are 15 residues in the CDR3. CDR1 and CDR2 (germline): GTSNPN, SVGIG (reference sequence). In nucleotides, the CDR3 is TGTGCCTGGAGACCCTCGGGTGGGAGAGCCCCAGGCTACACCTTC. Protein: CAWRPSGGRAPGYTF.

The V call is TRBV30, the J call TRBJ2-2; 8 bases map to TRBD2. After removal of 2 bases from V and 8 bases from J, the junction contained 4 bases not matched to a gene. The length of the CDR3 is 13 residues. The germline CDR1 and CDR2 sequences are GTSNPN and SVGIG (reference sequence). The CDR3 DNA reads TGTGCCTGGAGTAGCGGGAGCTTTGGGGAGCTGTTTTTT. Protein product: CAWSSGSFGELFF.

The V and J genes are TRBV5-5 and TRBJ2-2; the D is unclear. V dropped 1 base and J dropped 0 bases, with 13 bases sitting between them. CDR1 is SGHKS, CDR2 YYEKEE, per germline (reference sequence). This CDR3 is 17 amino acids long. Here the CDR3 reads CASSLTSLISNTGELFF. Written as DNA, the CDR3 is TGTGCCAGCAGCTTGACCTCTCTAATATCGAACACCGGGGAGCTGTTTTTT.

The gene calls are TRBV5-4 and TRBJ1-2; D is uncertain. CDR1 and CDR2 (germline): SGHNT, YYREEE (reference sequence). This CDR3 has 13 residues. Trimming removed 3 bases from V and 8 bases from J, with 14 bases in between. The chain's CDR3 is CASSSTGKGGYTF. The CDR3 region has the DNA TGTGCCAGCAGCTCAACCGGGAAGGGCGGCTACACCTTC.

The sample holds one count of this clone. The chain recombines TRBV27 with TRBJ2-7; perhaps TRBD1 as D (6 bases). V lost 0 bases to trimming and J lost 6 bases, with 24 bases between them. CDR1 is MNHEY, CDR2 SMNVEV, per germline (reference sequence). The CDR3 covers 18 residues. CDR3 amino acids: CASSLSFRGTSFWFEQYF. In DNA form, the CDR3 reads TGTGCCAGCAGTTTATCGTTCAGGGGTACCTCCTTTTGGTTCGAGCAGTACTTC.

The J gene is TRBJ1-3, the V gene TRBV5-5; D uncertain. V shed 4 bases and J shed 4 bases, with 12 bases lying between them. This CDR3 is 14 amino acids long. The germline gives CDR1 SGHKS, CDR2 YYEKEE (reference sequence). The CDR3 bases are TGTGCCAGCAGCCCGCCGGGTATGGGAAACACCATATATTTT. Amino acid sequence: CASSPPGMGNTIYF.

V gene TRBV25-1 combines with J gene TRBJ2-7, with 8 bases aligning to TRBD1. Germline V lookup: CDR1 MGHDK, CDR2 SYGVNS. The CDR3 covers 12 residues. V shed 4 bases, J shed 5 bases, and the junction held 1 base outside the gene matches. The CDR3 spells CASSGTGHEQYF. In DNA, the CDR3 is TGTGCCAGCAGTGGGACAGGGCACGAGCAGTACTTC.

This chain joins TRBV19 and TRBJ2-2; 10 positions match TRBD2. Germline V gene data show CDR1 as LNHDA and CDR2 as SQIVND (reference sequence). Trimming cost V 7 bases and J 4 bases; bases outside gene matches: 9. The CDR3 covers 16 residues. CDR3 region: CASTQVAGGGTGELFF. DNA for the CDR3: TGTGCCAGTACCCAGGTAGCGGGAGGCGGCACCGGGGAGCTGTTTTTT.

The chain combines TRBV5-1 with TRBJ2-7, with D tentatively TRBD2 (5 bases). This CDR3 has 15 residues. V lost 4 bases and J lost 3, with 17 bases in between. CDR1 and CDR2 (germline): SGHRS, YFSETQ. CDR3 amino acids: CASSALSAPSYEQYF. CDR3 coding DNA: TGCGCCAGCAGCGCCCTTAGCGCGCCGAGCTACGAGCAGTACTTC.

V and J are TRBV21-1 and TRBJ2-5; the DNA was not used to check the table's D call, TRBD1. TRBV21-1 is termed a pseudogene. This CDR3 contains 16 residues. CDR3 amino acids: CASSKEGAPAQETQYF. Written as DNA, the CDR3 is TGTGCCAGCAGCAAAGAGGGGGCGCCTGCCCAAGAGACCCAGTACTTC.

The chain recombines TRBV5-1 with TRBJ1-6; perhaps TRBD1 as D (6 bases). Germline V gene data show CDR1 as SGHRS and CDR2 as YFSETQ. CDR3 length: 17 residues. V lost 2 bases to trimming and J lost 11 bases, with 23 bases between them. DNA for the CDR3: TGCGCCAGCAGCTTTTCGCATACTGAGGGGGAAAGGGCACCCCTCCACTTT. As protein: CASSFSHTEGERAPLHF.

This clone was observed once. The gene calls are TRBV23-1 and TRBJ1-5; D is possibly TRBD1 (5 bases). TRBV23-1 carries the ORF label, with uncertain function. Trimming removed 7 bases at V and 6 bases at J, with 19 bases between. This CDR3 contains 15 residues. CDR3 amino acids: CASTSGRRGGQPQHF. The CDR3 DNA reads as TGCGCCAGCACCTCAGGCAGGAGGGGAGGTCAGCCCCAGCATTTT.

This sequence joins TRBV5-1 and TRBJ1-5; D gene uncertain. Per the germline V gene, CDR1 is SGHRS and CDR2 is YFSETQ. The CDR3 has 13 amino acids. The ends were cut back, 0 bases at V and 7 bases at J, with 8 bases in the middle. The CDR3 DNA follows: TGCGCCAGCAGCTTGGATGGGAGGCAGCCCCAGCATTTT. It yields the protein CASSLDGRQPQHF.

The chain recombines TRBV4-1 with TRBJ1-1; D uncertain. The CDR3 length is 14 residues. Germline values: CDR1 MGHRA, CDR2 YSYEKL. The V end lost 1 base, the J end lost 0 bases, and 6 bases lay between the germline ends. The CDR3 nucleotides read TGCGCCAGCAGCCAAGGACATCTGAACACTGAAGCTTTCTTT. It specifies CASSQGHLNTEAFF.

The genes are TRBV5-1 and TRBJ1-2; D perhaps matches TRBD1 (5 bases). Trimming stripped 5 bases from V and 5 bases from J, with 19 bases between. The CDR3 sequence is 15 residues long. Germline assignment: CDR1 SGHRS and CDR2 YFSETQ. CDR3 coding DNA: TGCGCCAGCAGGTCCGGGGGGGAAAACTGGTATGGCTACACCTTC. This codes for CASRSGGENWYGYTF.

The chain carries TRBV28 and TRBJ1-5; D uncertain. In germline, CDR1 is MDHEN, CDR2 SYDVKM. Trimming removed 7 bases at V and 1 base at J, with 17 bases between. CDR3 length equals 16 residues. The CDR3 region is CASTPEIRFSNQPQHF. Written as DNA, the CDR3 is TGTGCCAGCACCCCGGAGATTCGCTTCAGCAATCAGCCCCAGCATTTT.

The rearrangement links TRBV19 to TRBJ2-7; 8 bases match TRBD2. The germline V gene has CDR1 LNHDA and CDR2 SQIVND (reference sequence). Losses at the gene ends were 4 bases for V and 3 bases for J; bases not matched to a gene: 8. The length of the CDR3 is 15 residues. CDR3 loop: CASSSSGTSNYEQYF. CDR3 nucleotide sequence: TGTGCCAGTAGTAGCTCCGGGACTAGTAACTACGAGCAGTACTTC.

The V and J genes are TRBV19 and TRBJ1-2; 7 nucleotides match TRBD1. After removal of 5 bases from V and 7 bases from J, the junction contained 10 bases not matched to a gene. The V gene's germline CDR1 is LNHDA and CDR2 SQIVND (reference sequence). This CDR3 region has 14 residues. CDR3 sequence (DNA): TGTGCCAGTAGTGGACAGGTGCCGAAAAGTGGCTACACCTTC. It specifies CASSGQVPKSGYTF.

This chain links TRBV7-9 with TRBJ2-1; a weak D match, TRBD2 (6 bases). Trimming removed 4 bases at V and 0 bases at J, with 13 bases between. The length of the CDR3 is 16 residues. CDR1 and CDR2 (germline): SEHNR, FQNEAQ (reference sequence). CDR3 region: CASSSVFGGSYNEQFF. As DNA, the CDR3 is TGTGCCAGCAGCTCGGTATTCGGGGGCTCCTACAATGAGCAGTTCTTC.

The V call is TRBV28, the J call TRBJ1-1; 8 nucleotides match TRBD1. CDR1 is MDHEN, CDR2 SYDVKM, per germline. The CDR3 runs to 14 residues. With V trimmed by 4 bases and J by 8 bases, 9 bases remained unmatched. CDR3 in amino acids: CASSYRGASLEAFF. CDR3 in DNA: TGTGCCAGCAGTTACAGGGGGGCCTCATTAGAAGCTTTCTTT.

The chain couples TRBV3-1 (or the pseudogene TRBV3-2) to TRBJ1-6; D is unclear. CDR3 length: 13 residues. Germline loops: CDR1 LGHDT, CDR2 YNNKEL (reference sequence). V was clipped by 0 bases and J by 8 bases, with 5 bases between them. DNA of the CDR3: TGTGCCAGCAGCCAAGATAGAGATTCACCCCTCCACTTT. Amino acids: CASSQDRDSPLHF.

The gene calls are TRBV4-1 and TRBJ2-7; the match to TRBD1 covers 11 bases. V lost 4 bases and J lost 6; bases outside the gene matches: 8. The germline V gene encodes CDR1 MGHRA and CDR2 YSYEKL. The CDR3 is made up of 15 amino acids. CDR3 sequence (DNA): TGCGCCAGCAGCCCCGGACAGGGGGCCGTCGCCGAGCAGTACTTC. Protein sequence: CASSPGQGAVAEQYF.

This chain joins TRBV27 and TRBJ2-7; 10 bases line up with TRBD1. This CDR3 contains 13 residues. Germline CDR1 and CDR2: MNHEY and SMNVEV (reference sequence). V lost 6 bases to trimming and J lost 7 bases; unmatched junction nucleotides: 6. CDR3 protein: CASRGQGLREQYF. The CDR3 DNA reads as TGTGCCAGCAGGGGACAGGGGTTGAGGGAGCAGTACTTC.